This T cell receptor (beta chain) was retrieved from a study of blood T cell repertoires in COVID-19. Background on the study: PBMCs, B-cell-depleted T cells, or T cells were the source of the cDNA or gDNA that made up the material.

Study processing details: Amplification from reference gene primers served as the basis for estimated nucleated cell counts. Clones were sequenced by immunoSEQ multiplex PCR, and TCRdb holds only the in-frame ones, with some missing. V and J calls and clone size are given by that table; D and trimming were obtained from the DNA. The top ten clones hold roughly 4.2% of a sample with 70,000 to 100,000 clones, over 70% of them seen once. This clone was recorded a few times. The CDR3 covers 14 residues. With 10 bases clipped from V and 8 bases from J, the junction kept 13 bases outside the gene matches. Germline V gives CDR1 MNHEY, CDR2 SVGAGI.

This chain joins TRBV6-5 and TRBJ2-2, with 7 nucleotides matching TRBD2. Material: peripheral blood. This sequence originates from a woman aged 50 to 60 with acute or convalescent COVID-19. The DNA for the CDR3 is TGTGCCATCCTTAGCGGGTATCACAGAGGGGAGCTGTTTTTT. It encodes CAILSGYHRGELFF.